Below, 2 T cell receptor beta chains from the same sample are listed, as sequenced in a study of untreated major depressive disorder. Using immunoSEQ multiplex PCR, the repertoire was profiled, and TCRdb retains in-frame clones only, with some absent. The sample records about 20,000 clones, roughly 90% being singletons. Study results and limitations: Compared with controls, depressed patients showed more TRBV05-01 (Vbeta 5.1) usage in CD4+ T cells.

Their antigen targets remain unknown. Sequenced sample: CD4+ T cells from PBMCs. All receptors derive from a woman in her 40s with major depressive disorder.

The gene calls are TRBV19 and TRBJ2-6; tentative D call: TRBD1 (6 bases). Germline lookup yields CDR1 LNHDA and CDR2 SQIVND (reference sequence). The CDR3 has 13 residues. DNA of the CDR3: TGTGCTACAGGGAACTCTGGGGCCAACGTCCTGACTTTC. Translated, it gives CATGNSGANVLTF.

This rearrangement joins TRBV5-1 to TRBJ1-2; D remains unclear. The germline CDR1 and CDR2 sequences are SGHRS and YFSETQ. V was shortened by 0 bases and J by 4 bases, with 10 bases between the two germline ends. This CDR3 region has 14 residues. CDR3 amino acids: CASSLEQKGYGYTF. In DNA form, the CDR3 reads TGCGCCAGCAGCTTGGAACAGAAAGGCTATGGCTACACCTTC.